The rows below give T cell receptor beta chains drawn from one sample of a study of graft-versus-host responses after intestinal transplantation. Profiled with immunoSEQ multiplex PCR; TCRdb holds only in-frame clones, not every one. The table has about 19,000 clones, 35% to 40% seen once. The source material was alloreactive CD4+ T cells from a mixed lymphocyte reaction culture, sampled before transplantation. Receptors were obtained from a human patient who was an organ donor for intestinal transplantation. CDR3s include the opening cysteine and the closing phenylalanine or tryptophan. Each record gives: V gene, D gene, J gene, clone size, CDR3 DNA, CDR3 protein. D genes are given only for firm matches. Clone size, where shown, is once, few, many, or a class for clones that have expanded.

v_gene: TRBV5-1; d_gene: NA; j_gene: TRBJ2-3; abundance: NA; CDR3nt: TGCGCCAGCAGCTTGGAGAGCACCCTCACAGATACGCAGTATTTT; CDR3aa: CASSLESTLTDTQYF
v_gene: TRBV28; d_gene: NA; j_gene: TRBJ2-4; abundance: NA; CDR3nt: TGTGCCAGCAGGGCTGGAGGTTGGGAACTAGCCAAAAACATTCAGTACTTC; CDR3aa: CASRAGGWELAKNIQYF
v_gene: TRBV6-1; d_gene: NA; j_gene: TRBJ2-1; abundance: few; CDR3nt: TGTGCCAGCAGTCCCCCGATGGGCACACGGGAGCAGTTCTTC; CDR3aa: CASSPPMGTREQFF
v_gene: TRBV6-6; d_gene: NA; j_gene: TRBJ2-7; abundance: few; CDR3nt: TGTGCCAGCACCGACAGTTACGAGCAGTACTTC; CDR3aa: CASTDSYEQYF
v_gene: TRBV18; d_gene: NA; j_gene: TRBJ1-5; abundance: NA; CDR3nt: TGTGCCAGCTCACCACAGGTTAGCAATCAGCCCCAGCATTTT; CDR3aa: CASSPQVSNQPQHF
v_gene: TRBV28; d_gene: NA; j_gene: TRBJ2-7; abundance: few; CDR3nt: TGTGCCAGCTTAGGGGGGTCAGGCACAGGGTACGAGCAGTACTTC; CDR3aa: CASLGGSGTGYEQYF
v_gene: TRBV18; d_gene: TRBD1; j_gene: TRBJ1-2; abundance: few; CDR3nt: TGTGCCAGCTCACCTGGACAGGGGCACGGCTACACCTTC; CDR3aa: CASSPGQGHGYTF
v_gene: TRBV11-3; d_gene: NA; j_gene: TRBJ2-7; abundance: few; CDR3nt: TGTGCCAGCAGACAAGAGACCTACGAGCAGTACTTC; CDR3aa: CASRQETYEQYF
v_gene: TRBV6-6; d_gene: NA; j_gene: TRBJ1-1; abundance: NA; CDR3nt: TGTGCCAGCAGTTACTTGCAGGGCGGCACTGAAGCTTTCTTT; CDR3aa: CASSYLQGGTEAFF
v_gene: TRBV7-3; d_gene: NA; j_gene: TRBJ2-7; abundance: few; CDR3nt: TGTGCCAGCAGCTTATCCGGGACGTCACCCAGGGACGGTAACGAGCAGTACTTC; CDR3aa: CASSLSGTSPRDGNEQYF
v_gene: TRBV5-1; d_gene: NA; j_gene: TRBJ2-7; abundance: medium-sized; CDR3nt: TGCGCCAGCAGCGGCGGAGACTACTACGAGCAGTACTTC; CDR3aa: CASSGGDYYEQYF
v_gene: TRBV6-4; d_gene: NA; j_gene: TRBJ1-1; abundance: few; CDR3nt: TGTGCCAGCAGCGCACATGAGAACACTGAAGCTTTCTTT; CDR3aa: CASSAHENTEAFF
v_gene: TRBV7-6; d_gene: TRBD2; j_gene: TRBJ2-3; abundance: NA; CDR3nt: TGTGCCAGCAGCGAGGGGACTAGCGGGAGGGCAGATACGCAGTATTTT; CDR3aa: CASSEGTSGRADTQYF
v_gene: TRBV5-1; d_gene: NA; j_gene: TRBJ2-7; abundance: once; CDR3nt: TGCGCCAGCAGCTTGGCCGGGACAACCTACGAGCAGTACTTC; CDR3aa: CASSLAGTTYEQYF
v_gene: TRBV5-1; d_gene: NA; j_gene: TRBJ2-7; abundance: medium-sized; CDR3nt: TGCGCCAGCAGCTTGGGCTCCTCCCGCGAGCAGTACTTC; CDR3aa: CASSLGSSREQYF
v_gene: TRBV2; d_gene: NA; j_gene: TRBJ1-3; abundance: medium-sized; CDR3nt: TGTGCCAGCAGTGAAGCGCCGGGAGGCTCTGGAAACACCATATATTTT; CDR3aa: CASSEAPGGSGNTIYF
v_gene: TRBV5-4; d_gene: NA; j_gene: TRBJ2-3; abundance: NA; CDR3nt: TGTGCCAGCAGACGGGAGCCTACAGATACGCAGTATTTT; CDR3aa: CASRREPTDTQYF
v_gene: TRBV6-5; d_gene: NA; j_gene: TRBJ1-2; abundance: NA; CDR3nt: TGTGCCAGCAGTTACGATTACAGGAGAATCGGCTATGGCTACACCTTC; CDR3aa: CASSYDYRRIGYGYTF
v_gene: TRBV19; d_gene: NA; j_gene: TRBJ1-4; abundance: NA; CDR3nt: TGTGCCAGTAGCCCCTGGACCCCTACAACTAATGAAAAACTGTTTTTT; CDR3aa: CASSPWTPTTNEKLFF
v_gene: TRBV5-4; d_gene: TRBD1; j_gene: TRBJ2-5; abundance: NA; CDR3nt: TGTGCCAGCAGCCCCACGGGACAGGGGGCAATGGAGACCCAGTACTTC; CDR3aa: CASSPTGQGAMETQYF
v_gene: TRBV7-9; d_gene: NA; j_gene: TRBJ2-3; abundance: few; CDR3nt: TGTGCCAGCAGCTTAGGTATTCTAGCGTCAGGCACAGATACGCAGTATTTT; CDR3aa: CASSLGILASGTDTQYF
v_gene: TRBV5-1; d_gene: NA; j_gene: TRBJ1-1; abundance: few; CDR3nt: TGCGCCAGCAGCGTAGGACAGTGGGACACTGAAGCTTTCTTT; CDR3aa: CASSVGQWDTEAFF
v_gene: TRBV7-8; d_gene: TRBD1; j_gene: TRBJ2-7; abundance: medium-sized; CDR3nt: TGTGCCAGCAGCTCGCTCGGGACAGGGGGTTTACAGCAGTACTTC; CDR3aa: CASSSLGTGGLQQYF
v_gene: TRBV30; d_gene: NA; j_gene: TRBJ1-2; abundance: once; CDR3nt: TGTGCCTGGAGTGTACTAAGGCAGGGTGCTTTGGGACGATATGGCTACACCTTC; CDR3aa: CAWSVLRQGALGRYGYTF
v_gene: TRBV5-1; d_gene: NA; j_gene: TRBJ2-3; abundance: NA; CDR3nt: TGCGCCAGCAGCTTGGCCCGGGCCTCGCTCACAGATACGCAGTATTTT; CDR3aa: CASSLARASLTDTQYF
v_gene: TRBV5-4; d_gene: TRBD2; j_gene: TRBJ2-1; abundance: medium-sized; CDR3nt: TGTGCCAGCACCCGTATGGCGGGAGGGCCGAATGAGCAGTTCTTC; CDR3aa: CASTRMAGGPNEQFF
v_gene: TRBV4-3; d_gene: NA; j_gene: TRBJ1-2; abundance: few; CDR3nt: TGCGCCAGCAGTCTTCGGGGGGGCTATGGCTATGGCTACACCTTC; CDR3aa: CASSLRGGYGYGYTF
v_gene: TRBV7-2; d_gene: NA; j_gene: TRBJ2-5; abundance: NA; CDR3nt: TGTGCCAGCAGCCCCCGGGTAGTGGAGACCCAGTACTTC; CDR3aa: CASSPRVVETQYF
v_gene: TRBV5-8; d_gene: TRBD2; j_gene: TRBJ2-1; abundance: NA; CDR3nt: TGTGCCAGCAGCCGGGACTATCTTAGCTCCTACAATGAGCAGTTCTTC; CDR3aa: CASSRDYLSSYNEQFF
v_gene: TRBV7-3; d_gene: NA; j_gene: TRBJ2-2; abundance: NA; CDR3nt: TGTGCCAGCAGCTTACTAGCAGCGAACACCGGGGAGCTGTTTTTT; CDR3aa: CASSLLAANTGELFF
v_gene: TRBV28; d_gene: TRBD1; j_gene: TRBJ1-2; abundance: NA; CDR3nt: TGTGCCAGCAGTACAGGGGGCCGGCTTGGCTACACCTTC; CDR3aa: CASSTGGRLGYTF
v_gene: TRBV28; d_gene: TRBD2; j_gene: TRBJ2-7; abundance: NA; CDR3nt: TGTGCCAGCAGTAAGGGACTAGCGGGAGTAGCATCCTACGAGCAGTACTTC; CDR3aa: CASSKGLAGVASYEQYF
v_gene: TRBV5-1; d_gene: TRBD2; j_gene: TRBJ2-2; abundance: NA; CDR3nt: TGCGCCAGCAGCTTGGCCCCAGCGGGAGGGGCCGGGGAGCTGTTTTTT; CDR3aa: CASSLAPAGGAGELFF
v_gene: TRBV7-2; d_gene: NA; j_gene: TRBJ2-5; abundance: NA; CDR3nt: TGTGCCAGCAGCCGACAGGCGGGCGAGACCCAGTACTTC; CDR3aa: CASSRQAGETQYF
v_gene: TRBV13; d_gene: TRBD1; j_gene: TRBJ2-3; abundance: once; CDR3nt: TGTGCCAGCAGCTCGTGGACAGGGGTGAATACGCAGTATTTT; CDR3aa: CASSSWTGVNTQYF
v_gene: TRBV6-5; d_gene: TRBD1; j_gene: TRBJ2-1; abundance: NA; CDR3nt: TGTGCCAGCACCAAGGCAGGGGGTACCGATGAGCAGTTCTTC; CDR3aa: CASTKAGGTDEQFF
v_gene: TRBV4-1; d_gene: NA; j_gene: TRBJ2-5; abundance: NA; CDR3nt: TGTGCCAGCAGCCGACAGCGAGGGGAGACCCAGTACTTC; CDR3aa: CASSRQRGETQYF